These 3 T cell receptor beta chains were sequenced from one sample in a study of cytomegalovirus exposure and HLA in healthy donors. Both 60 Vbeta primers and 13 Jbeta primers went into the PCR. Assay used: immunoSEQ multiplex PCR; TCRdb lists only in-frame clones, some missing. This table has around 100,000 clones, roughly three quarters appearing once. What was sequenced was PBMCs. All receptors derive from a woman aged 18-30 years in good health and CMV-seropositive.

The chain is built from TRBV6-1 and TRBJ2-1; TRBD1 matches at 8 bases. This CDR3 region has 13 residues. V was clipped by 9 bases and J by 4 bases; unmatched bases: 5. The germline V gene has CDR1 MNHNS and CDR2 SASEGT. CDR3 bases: TGTGCCAGGGGACAGGCCTCATACAATGAGCAGTTCTTC. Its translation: CARGQASYNEQFF.

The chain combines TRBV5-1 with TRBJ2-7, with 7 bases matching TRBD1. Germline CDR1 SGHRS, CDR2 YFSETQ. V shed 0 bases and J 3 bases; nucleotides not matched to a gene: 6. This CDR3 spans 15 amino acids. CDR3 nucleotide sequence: TGCGCCAGCAGCTTGGACGGGGACAGCTACTACGAGCAGTACTTC. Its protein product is CASSLDGDSYYEQYF.

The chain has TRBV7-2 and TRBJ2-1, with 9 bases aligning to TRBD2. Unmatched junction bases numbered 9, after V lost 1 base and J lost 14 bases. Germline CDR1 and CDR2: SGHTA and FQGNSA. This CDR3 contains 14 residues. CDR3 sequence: CASSLERLAGIKFF. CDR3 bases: TGTGCCAGCAGCTTAGAGCGGCTAGCGGGAATAAAGTTCTTC.